The clone carrying this T cell receptor beta chain has just a few counts. The antigen remains undetermined. This sample was taken from a study of beta chain features in type 1 diabetes. Overall study findings and caveats: Type 1 diabetes patients had fewer VDJ junction insertions and more deletions.

Per germline, CDR1 SGHTA and CDR2 FQGNSA. Trimming shortened V by 2 bases and J by 4 bases, and 8 bases separated the two germline ends. The CDR3 consists of 14 residues. Isolation of CD4+ naive, central memory, regulatory and stem cell-like memory cells was achieved by sorting via CD45RO/CCR7/CD25/CD127/CD95/CD27. Every bit of the isolated RNA underwent reverse transcription, so sequencing read expressed TCRB transcripts. Using immunoSEQ multiplex PCR, the repertoire was profiled, and TCRdb retains in-frame clones only, with some absent. The table includes about 210,000 clones, about a tenth detected once.

V is TRBV7-2 and J is TRBJ2-2, with D perhaps given as TRBD1 or TRBD2 (5 bases each). The sample consisted of central memory CD4+ T cells from blood. The receptor's source is a young man in good health. In DNA form, the CDR3 reads TGTGCCAGCAGCTTAATTGGGGGCACCGGGGAGCTGTTTTTT. Protein product: CASSLIGGTGELFF. Based on the CDR3 plus reference TRBV7-2 and TRBJ2-2, the full variable domain is GAGVSQSPSNKVTEKGKDVELRCDPISGHTALYWYRQSLGQGLEFLIYFQGNSAPDKSGLPSDRFSAERTGGSVSTLTIQRTQQEDSAVYLCASSLIGGTGELFFGEGSRLTVL.